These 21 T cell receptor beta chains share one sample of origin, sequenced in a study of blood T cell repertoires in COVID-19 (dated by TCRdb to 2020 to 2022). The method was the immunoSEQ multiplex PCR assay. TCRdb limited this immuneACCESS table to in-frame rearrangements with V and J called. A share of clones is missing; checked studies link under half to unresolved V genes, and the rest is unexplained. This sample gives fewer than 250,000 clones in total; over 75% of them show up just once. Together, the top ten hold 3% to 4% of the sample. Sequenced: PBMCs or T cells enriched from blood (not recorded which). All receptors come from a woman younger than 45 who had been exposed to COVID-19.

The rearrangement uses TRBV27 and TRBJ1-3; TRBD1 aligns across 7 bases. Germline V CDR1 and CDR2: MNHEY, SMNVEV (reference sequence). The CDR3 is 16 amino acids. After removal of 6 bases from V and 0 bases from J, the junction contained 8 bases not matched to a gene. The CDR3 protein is CASRPRTGFSGNTIYF. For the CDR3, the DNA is TGTGCCAGCAGGCCCAGGACAGGTTTCTCTGGAAACACCATATATTTT.

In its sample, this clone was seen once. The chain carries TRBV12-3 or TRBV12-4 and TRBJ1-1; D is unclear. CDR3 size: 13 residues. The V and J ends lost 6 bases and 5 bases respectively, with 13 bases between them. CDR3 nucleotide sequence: TGTGCCAGCAGCCGCCCAGGAGGGACTGAAGCTTTCTTT. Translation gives CASSRPGGTEAFF.

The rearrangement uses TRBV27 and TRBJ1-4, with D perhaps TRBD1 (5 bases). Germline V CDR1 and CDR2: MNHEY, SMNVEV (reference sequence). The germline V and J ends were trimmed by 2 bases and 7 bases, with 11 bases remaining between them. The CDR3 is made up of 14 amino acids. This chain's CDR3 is CASSLGQGGEKLFF. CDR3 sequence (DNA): TGTGCCAGCAGTTTAGGGCAGGGCGGTGAAAAACTGTTTTTT.

CDR3 sequence reads: CASSDPGSEETQYF. Written as DNA, the CDR3 is TGTGCCAGCAGTGACCCGGGGAGTGAGGAGACCCAGTACTTC. The chain carries TRBV6-1 and TRBJ2-5; TRBD2 is a possible D gene (5 bases). This CDR3 is built from 14 residues. Trimming removed 3 bases at V and 5 bases at J, with 13 bases between. Germline CDR1 and CDR2: MNHNS and SASEGT.

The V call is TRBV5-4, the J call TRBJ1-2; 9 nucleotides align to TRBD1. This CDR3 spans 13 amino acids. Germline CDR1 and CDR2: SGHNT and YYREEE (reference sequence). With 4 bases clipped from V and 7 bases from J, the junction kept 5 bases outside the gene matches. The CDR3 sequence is CASSPQGALGYTF. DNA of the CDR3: TGTGCCAGCAGCCCACAGGGGGCGCTTGGCTACACCTTC.

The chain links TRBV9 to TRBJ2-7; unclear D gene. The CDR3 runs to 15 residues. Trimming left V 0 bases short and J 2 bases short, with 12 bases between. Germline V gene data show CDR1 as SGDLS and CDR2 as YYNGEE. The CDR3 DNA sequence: TGTGCCAGCAGCGTAGGAGGAGCCCACGCCTACGAGCAGTACTTC. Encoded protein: CASSVGGAHAYEQYF.

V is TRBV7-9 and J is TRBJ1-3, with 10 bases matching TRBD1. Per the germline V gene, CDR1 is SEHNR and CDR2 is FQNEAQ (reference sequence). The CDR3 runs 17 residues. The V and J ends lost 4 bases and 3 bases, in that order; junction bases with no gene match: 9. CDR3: CASSSWTGGFSGNTIYF. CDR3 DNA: TGTGCCAGCAGCTCTTGGACAGGGGGATTTAGTGGAAACACCATATATTTT.

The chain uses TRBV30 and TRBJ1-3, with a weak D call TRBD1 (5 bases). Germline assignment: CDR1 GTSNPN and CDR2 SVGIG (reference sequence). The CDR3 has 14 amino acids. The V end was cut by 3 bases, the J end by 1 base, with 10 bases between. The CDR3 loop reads CAWRGRESGNTIYF. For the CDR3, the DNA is TGTGCCTGGAGAGGCAGGGAATCTGGAAACACCATATATTTT.

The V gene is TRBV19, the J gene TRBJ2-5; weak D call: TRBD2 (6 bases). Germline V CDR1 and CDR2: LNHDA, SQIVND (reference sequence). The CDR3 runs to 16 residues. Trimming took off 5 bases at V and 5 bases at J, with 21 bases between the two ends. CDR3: CASSLGMTGVLETQYF. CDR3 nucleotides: TGTGCCAGTAGTCTGGGTATGACGGGAGTATTGGAGACCCAGTACTTC.

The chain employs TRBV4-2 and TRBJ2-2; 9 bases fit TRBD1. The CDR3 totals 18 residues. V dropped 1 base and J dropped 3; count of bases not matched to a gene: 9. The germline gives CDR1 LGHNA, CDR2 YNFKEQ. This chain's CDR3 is CASSQVGAGQGYTGELFF. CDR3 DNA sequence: TGTGCCAGCAGCCAAGTTGGCGCGGGACAGGGCTACACCGGGGAGCTGTTTTTT.

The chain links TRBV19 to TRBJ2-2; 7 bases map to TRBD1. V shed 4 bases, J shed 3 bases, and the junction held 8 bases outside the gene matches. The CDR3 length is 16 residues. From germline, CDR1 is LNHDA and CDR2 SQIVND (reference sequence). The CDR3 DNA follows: TGTGCCAGTAGTACCACCCGGGACAGATACACCGGGGAGCTGTTTTTT. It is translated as CASSTTRDRYTGELFF. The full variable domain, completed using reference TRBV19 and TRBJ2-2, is DGGITQSPKYLFRKEGQNVTLSCEQNLNHDAMYWYRQDPGQGLRLIYYSQIVNDFQKGDIAEGYSVSREKKESFPLTVTSAQKNPTAFYLCASSTTRDRYTGELFFGEGSRLTVL.

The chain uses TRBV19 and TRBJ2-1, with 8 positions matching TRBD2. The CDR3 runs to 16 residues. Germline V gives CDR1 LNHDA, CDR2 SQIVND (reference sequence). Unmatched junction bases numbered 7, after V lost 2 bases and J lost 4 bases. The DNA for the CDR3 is TGTGCCAGTAGTATAATGAGACTAGCGAGATACAATGAGCAGTTCTTC. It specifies CASSIMRLARYNEQFF.

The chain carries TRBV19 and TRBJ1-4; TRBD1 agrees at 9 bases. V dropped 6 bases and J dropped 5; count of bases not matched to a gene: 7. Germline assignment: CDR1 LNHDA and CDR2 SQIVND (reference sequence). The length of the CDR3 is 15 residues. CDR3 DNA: TGTGCCAGTAGCTTCGGGACAGGGTCGAATGAAAAACTGTTTTTT. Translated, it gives CASSFGTGSNEKLFF.

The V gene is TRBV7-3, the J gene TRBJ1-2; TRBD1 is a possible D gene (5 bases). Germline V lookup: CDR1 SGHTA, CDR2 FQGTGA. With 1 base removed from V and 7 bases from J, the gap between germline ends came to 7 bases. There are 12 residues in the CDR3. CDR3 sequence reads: CASSLNQGGYTF. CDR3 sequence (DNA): TGTGCCAGCAGCTTAAATCAGGGTGGCTACACCTTC.

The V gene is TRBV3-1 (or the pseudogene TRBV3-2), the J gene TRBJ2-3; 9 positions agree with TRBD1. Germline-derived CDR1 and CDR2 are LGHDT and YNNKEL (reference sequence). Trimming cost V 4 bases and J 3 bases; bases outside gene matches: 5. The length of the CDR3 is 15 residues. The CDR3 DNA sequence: TGTGCCAGCAGCCCACAGGGGGCCAGGACAGATACGCAGTATTTT. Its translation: CASSPQGARTDTQYF.

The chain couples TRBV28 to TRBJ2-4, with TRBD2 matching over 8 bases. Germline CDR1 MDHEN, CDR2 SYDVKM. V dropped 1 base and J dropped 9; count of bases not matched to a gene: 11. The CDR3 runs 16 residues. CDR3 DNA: TGTGCCAGCAGTTTATTATCGGGAGGGTCTAGTGGCATTCAGTACTTC. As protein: CASSLLSGGSSGIQYF.

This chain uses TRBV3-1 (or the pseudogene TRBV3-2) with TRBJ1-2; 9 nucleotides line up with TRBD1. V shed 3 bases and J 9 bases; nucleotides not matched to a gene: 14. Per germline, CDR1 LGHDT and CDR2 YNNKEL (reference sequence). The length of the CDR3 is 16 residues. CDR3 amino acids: CASSHPNGQGRSSYTF. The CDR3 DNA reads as TGTGCCAGCAGCCACCCGAACGGACAGGGGAGGAGTAGCTACACCTTC.

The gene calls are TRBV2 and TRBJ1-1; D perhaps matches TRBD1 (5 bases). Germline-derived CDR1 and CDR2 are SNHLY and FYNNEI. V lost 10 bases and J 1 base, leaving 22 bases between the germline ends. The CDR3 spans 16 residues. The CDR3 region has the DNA TGTGCCACCCGAGCGGGGCGCAGGGCCTGGAACACTGAAGCTTTCTTT. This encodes CATRAGRRAWNTEAFF.

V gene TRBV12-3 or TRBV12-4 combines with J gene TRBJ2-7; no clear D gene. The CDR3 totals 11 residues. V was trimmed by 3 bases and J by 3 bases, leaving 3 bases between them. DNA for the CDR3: TGTGCCAGCAGTTTCTACTACGAGCAGTACTTC. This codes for CASSFYYEQYF.

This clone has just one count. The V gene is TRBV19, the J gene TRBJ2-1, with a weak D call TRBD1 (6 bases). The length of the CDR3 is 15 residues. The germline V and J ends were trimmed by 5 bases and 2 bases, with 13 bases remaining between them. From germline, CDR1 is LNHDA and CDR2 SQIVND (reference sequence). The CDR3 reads CASSWGHPPYNEQFF. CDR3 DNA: TGTGCCAGTAGTTGGGGACACCCGCCCTACAATGAGCAGTTCTTC. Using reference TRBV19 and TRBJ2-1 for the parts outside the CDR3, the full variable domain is DGGITQSPKYLFRKEGQNVTLSCEQNLNHDAMYWYRQDPGQGLRLIYYSQIVNDFQKGDIAEGYSVSREKKESFPLTVTSAQKNPTAFYLCASSWGHPPYNEQFFGPGTRLTVL.

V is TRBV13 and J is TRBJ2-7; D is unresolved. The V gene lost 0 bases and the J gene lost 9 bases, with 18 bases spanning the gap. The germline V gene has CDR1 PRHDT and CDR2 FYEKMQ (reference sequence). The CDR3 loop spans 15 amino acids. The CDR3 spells CASSLGGSLSLWQYF. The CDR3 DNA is TGTGCCAGCAGCTTAGGAGGAAGTCTTAGCCTTTGGCAGTACTTC.